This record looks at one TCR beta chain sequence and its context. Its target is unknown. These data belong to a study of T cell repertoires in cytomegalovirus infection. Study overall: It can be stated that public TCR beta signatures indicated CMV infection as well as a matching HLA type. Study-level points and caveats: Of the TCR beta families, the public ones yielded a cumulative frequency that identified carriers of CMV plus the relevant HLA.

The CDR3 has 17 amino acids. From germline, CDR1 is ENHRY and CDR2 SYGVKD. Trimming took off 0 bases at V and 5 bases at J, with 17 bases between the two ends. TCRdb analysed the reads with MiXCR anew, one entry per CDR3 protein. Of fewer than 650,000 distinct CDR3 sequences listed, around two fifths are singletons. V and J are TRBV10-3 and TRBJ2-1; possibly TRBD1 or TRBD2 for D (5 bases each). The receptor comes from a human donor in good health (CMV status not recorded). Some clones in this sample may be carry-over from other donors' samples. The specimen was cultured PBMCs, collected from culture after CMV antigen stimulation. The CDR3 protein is CAISESLGQGRNNEQFF. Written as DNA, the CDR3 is TGTGCCATCAGTGAGTCGCTGGGTCAGGGACGAAACAATGAGCAGTTCTTC.